The 11 T cell receptor beta chains below all came from one sample that was sequenced in a study of blood T cell repertoires in COVID-19. This table comes from immunoSEQ multiplex PCR, and its TCRdb copy is limited to in-frame clones, with some not included. Among 150,000 or so clones listed, roughly 80% were seen once. The source material was peripheral blood. The receptors originated from a woman older than 75 with acute or convalescent COVID-19.

The CDR3 DNA reads as TGCGCCAGCAGCCCCGGGAGTTTCAGGGATGAGCAGTTCTTC. This codes for CASSPGSFRDEQFF. The chain links TRBV5-1 to TRBJ2-1; perhaps TRBD2 as D (6 bases). With 4 bases removed from V and 8 bases from J, the gap between germline ends came to 16 bases. Germline assignment: CDR1 SGHRS and CDR2 YFSETQ. The CDR3 contains 14 residues.

The CDR3 coding sequence is TGTGCCAGTAGTAGGGGACAGGGTTACAATGAGCAGTTCTTC. This translates into CASSRGQGYNEQFF. The chain is built from TRBV19 and TRBJ2-1; 9 bases agree with TRBD1. CDR3 size: 14 residues. The trim removed 4 bases at V and 4 bases at J, leaving 2 bases unmatched. Germline V lookup: CDR1 LNHDA, CDR2 SQIVND (reference sequence).

V usage is TRBV5-6 and J usage is TRBJ2-7, with D hard to call. V was shortened by 4 bases and J by 1 base, with 15 bases between the two germline ends. This CDR3 spans 15 amino acids. Per germline, CDR1 SGHDT and CDR2 YYEEEE. Here the CDR3 DNA reads TGTGCCAGCAGCCCCCCTGGAATCAGGTCCTACGAGCAGTACTTC. Translation: CASSPPGIRSYEQYF.

This clone has just one count. The chain employs TRBV20-1 and TRBJ1-2; D is ambiguous. This CDR3 region has 11 residues. CDR1 DFQATT and CDR2 SNEGSKA come from the germline V gene (reference sequence). Between the trimmed V and J ends, which lost 5 bases and 5 bases, there was a span of 9 bases. CDR3 nucleotides: TGCAGTGCTCCAGCGGAGTATGGCTACACCTTC. This translates into CSAPAEYGYTF.

The CDR3 nucleotides are TGTGCCTGGAGTGTCGGCGGGGCTGCAGATACGCAGTATTTT. Translated, it gives CAWSVGGAADTQYF. The chain recombines TRBV30 with TRBJ2-3, with D perhaps TRBD2 (6 bases). V was trimmed by 0 bases and J by 4 bases, leaving 11 bases between them. The CDR3 is made up of 14 amino acids. Germline V gene sequence: CDR1 GTSNPN, CDR2 SVGIG (reference sequence).

As to this clone: The germline gene is not matched at one end of the junction; a read error may be the cause. V and J are TRBV5-4 and TRBJ1-2; unclear D gene. Germline V CDR1 and CDR2: SGHNT, YYREEE (reference sequence). The CDR3 has 13 residues. The CDR3 coding sequence is TGTGCCAGCAGCTTGTTCTCCAACTTTGGCTACACCTTC. Translation: CASSLFSNFGYTF.

The rearrangement joins TRBV19 to TRBJ2-5; D perhaps matches TRBD2 (5 bases). With 4 bases removed from V and 2 bases from J, the gap between germline ends came to 5 bases. CDR1 and CDR2 (germline): LNHDA, SQIVND (reference sequence). The CDR3 totals 12 residues. The chain's CDR3 is CASSRLQETQYF. The CDR3 nucleotides read TGTGCCAGTAGTAGACTACAAGAGACCCAGTACTTC. The full variable domain, its missing parts supplied by reference TRBV19 and TRBJ2-5, is DGGITQSPKYLFRKEGQNVTLSCEQNLNHDAMYWYRQDPGQGLRLIYYSQIVNDFQKGDIAEGYSVSREKKESFPLTVTSAQKNPTAFYLCASSRLQETQYFGPGTRLLVL.

V is TRBV10-1 and J is TRBJ2-4; TRBD1 aligns across 8 bases. The germline V gene encodes CDR1 WNHNN and CDR2 SYGVQD (reference sequence). CDR3 length equals 16 residues. V shed 0 bases and J 3 bases; nucleotides not matched to a gene: 4. CDR3 protein: CASSESPGTGKNIQYF. CDR3 DNA sequence: TGCGCCAGCAGTGAGTCACCCGGGACAGGCAAAAACATTCAGTACTTC.

The rearrangement links TRBV6-5 to TRBJ1-3; TRBD1 matches at 7 bases. There are 14 residues in the CDR3. Germline trimming cut 4 bases from V and 4 bases from J; bases unmatched to any gene: 4. Germline loops: CDR1 MNHEY, CDR2 SVGAGI. CDR3 amino acids: CASSSGQWGNTIYF. CDR3 nucleotide sequence: TGTGCCAGCAGTTCGGGACAGTGGGGAAACACCATATATTTT.

This rearrangement joins TRBV28 to TRBJ2-7; 10 nucleotides align to TRBD1. V dropped 5 bases and J dropped 1; count of bases not matched to a gene: 5. The CDR3 consists of 15 residues. Germline V CDR1 and CDR2: MDHEN, SYDVKM. This chain's CDR3 is CASSAPGQGSYEQYF. CDR3 DNA sequence: TGTGCCAGCAGTGCGCCGGGACAGGGGTCCTACGAGCAGTACTTC.

This clone was recorded a few times. V gene TRBV7-2 combines with J gene TRBJ2-3; D unclear. The CDR3 has 16 residues. The ends were cut back, 5 bases at V and 0 bases at J, with 15 bases in the middle. CDR1 and CDR2 from the germline V gene are SGHTA and FQGNSA. CDR3 coding DNA: TGTGCCAGCAGCCCGACTCTGATCTCTAGCACAGATACGCAGTATTTT. Its protein product is CASSPTLISSTDTQYF.